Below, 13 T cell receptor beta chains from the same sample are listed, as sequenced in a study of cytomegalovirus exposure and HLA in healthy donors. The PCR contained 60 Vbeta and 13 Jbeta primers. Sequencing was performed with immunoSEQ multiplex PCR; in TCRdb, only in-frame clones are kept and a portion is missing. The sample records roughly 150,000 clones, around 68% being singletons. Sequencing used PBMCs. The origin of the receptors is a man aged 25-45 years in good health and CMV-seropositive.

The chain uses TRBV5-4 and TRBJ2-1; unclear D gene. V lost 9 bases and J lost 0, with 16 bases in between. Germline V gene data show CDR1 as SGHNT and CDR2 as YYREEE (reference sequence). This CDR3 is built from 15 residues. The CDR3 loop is CATLSESSSYNEQFF. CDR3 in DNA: TGTGCCACCCTATCCGAGTCCTCCTCCTACAATGAGCAGTTCTTC.

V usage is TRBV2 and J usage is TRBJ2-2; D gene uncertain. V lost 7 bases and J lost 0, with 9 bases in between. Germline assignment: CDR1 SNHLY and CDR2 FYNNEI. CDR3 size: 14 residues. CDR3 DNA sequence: TGTGCCAGCACAACTATCGCGAACACCGGGGAGCTGTTTTTT. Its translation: CASTTIANTGELFF.

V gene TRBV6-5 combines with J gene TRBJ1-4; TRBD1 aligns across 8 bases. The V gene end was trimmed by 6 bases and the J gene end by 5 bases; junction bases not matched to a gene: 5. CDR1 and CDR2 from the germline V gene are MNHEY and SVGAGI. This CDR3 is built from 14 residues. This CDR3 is CASSDRGLNEKLFF. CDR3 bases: TGTGCCAGCAGCGACAGGGGACTCAATGAAAAACTGTTTTTT.

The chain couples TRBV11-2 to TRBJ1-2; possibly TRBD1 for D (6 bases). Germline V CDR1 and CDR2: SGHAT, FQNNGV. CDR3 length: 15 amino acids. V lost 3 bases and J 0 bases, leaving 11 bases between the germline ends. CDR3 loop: CASSLDRLTNYGYTF. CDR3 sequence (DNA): TGTGCCAGCAGCTTGGACAGACTCACTAACTATGGCTACACCTTC.

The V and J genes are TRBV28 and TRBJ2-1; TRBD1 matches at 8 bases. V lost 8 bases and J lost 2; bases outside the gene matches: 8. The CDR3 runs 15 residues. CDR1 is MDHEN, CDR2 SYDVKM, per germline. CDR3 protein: CASGVGTGTYNEQFF. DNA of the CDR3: TGTGCCAGCGGGGTGGGGACAGGTACCTACAATGAGCAGTTCTTC. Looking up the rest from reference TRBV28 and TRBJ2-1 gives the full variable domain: DVKVTQSSRYLVKRTGEKVFLECVQDMDHENMFWYRQDPGLGLRLIYFSYDVKMKEKGDIPEGYSVSREKKERFSLILESASTNQTSMYLCASGVGTGTYNEQFFGPGTRLTVL.

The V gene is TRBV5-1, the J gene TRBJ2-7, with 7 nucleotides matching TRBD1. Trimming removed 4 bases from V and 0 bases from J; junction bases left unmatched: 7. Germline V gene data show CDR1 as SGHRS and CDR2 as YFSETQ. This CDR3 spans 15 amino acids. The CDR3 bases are TGCGCCAGCAGCCCCCTGGGGGACAGCTCCTACGAGCAGTACTTC. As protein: CASSPLGDSSYEQYF.

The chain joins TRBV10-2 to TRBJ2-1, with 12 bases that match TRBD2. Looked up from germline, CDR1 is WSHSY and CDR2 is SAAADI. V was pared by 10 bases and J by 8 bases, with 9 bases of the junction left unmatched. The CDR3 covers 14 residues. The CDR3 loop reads CATRLAGDIYEQFF. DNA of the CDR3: TGCGCCACAAGACTAGCGGGAGATATCTATGAGCAGTTCTTC.

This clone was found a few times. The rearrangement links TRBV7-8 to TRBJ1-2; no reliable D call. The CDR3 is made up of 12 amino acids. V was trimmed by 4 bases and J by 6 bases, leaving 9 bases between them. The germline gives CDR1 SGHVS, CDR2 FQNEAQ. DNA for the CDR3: TGTGCCAGCAGCTCTATTAGTGATGGCTACACCTTC. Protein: CASSSISDGYTF. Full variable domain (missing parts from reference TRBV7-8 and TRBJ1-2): GAGVSQSPRYKVAKRGQDVALRCDPISGHVSLFWYQQALGQGPEFLTYFQNEAQLDKSGLPSDRFFAERPEGSVSTLKIQRTQQEDSAVYLCASSSISDGYTFGSGTRLTVV.

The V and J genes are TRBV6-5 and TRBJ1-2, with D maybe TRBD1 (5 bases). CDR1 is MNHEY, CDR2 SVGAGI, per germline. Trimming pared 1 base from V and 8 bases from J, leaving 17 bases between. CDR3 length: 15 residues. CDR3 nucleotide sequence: TGTGCCAGCAGTTACTTACCGGACACAAGGGTGGGCTACACCTTC. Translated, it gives CASSYLPDTRVGYTF.

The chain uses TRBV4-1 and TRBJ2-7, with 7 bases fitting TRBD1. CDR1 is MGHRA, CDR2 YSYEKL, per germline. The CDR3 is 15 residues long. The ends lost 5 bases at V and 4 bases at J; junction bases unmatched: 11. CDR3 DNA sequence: TGCGCCAGCAGCAACCGGGACAGCGCAACTTACGAGCAGTACTTC. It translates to CASSNRDSATYEQYF.

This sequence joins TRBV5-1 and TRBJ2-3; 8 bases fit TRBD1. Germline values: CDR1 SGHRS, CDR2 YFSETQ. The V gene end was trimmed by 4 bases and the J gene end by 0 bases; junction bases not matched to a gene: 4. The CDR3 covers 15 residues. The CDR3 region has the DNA TGCGCCAGCAGCCCAGGGACAGGCAGCACAGATACGCAGTATTTT. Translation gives CASSPGTGSTDTQYF. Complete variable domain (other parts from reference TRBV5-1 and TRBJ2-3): KAGVTQTPRYLIKTRGQQVTLSCSPISGHRSVSWYQQTPGQGLQFLFEYFSETQRNKGNFPGRFSGRQFSNSRSEMNVSTLELGDSALYLCASSPGTGSTDTQYFGPGTRLTVL.

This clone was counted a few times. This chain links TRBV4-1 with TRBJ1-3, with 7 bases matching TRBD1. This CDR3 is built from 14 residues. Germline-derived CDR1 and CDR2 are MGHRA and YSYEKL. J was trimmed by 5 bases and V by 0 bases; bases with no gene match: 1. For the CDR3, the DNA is TGCGCCAGCAGCCAAGAAAGGGGGCGAAACACCATATATTTT. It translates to CASSQERGRNTIYF.

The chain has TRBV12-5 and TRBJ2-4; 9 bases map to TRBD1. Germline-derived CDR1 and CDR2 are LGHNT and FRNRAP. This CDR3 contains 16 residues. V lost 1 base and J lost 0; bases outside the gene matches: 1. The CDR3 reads CASGLGTGEAKNIQYF. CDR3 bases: TGTGCTAGTGGTTTGGGGACAGGGGAAGCCAAAAACATTCAGTACTTC.